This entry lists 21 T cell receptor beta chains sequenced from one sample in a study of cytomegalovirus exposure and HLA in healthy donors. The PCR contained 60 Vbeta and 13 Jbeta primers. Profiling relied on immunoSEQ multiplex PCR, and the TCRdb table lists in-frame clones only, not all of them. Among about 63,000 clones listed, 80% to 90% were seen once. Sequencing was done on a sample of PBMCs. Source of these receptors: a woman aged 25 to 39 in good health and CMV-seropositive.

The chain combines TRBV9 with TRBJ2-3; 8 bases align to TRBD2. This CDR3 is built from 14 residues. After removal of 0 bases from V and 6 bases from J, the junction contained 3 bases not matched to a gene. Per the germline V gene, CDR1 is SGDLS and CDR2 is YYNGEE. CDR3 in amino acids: CASSVGLAGDTQYF. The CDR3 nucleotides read TGTGCCAGCAGCGTAGGCCTAGCGGGTGATACGCAGTATTTT.

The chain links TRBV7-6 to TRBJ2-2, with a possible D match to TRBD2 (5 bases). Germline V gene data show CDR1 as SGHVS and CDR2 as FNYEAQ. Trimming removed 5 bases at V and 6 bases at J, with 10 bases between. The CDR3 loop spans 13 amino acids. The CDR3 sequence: CASSITRSGELFF. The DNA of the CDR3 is TGTGCCAGCAGCATAACTAGGTCCGGGGAGCTGTTTTTT.

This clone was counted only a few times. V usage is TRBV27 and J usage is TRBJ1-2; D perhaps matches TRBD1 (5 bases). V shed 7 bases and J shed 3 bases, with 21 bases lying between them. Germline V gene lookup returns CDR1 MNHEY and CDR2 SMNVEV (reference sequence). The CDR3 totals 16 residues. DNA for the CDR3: TGTGCCAGCACCGACGAGGTAGGGGCTCCCTACTATGGCTACACCTTC. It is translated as CASTDEVGAPYYGYTF.

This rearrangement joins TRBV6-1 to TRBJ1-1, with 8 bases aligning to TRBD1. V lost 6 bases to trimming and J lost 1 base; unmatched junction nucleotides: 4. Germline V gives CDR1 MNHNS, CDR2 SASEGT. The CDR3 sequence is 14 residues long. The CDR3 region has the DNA TGTGCCAGCAGACTGGGACAGGAGAACACTGAAGCTTTCTTT. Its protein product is CASRLGQENTEAFF.

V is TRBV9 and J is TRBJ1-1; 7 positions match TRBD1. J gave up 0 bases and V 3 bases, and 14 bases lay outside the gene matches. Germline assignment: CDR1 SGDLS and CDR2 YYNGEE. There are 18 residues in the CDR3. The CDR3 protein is CASSDSTTRDSLNTEAFF. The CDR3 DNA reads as TGTGCCAGCAGCGATAGTACTACCCGGGACAGCTTGAACACTGAAGCTTTCTTT.

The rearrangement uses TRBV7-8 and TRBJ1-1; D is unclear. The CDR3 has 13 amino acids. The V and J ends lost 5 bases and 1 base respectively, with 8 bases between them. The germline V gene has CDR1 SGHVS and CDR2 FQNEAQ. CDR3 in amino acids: CASSTTANTEAFF. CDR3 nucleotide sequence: TGTGCCAGCAGCACAACAGCGAACACTGAAGCTTTCTTT.

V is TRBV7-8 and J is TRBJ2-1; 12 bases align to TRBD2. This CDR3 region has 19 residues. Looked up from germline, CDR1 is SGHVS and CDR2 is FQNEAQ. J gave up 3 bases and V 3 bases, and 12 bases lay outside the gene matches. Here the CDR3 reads CASSLDVRLAGVFYNEQFF. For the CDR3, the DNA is TGTGCCAGCAGCTTGGACGTTAGACTAGCGGGAGTATTCTACAATGAGCAGTTCTTC. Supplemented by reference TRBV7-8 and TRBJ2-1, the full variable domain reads GAGVSQSPRYKVAKRGQDVALRCDPISGHVSLFWYQQALGQGPEFLTYFQNEAQLDKSGLPSDRFFAERPEGSVSTLKIQRTQQEDSAVYLCASSLDVRLAGVFYNEQFFGPGTRLTVL.

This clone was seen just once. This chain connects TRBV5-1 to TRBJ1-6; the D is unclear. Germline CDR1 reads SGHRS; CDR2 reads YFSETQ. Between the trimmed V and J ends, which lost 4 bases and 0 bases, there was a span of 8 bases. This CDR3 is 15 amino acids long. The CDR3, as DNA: TGCGCCAGCAGCCCGGAGAGCTCCTATAATTCACCCCTCCACTTT. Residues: CASSPESSYNSPLHF.

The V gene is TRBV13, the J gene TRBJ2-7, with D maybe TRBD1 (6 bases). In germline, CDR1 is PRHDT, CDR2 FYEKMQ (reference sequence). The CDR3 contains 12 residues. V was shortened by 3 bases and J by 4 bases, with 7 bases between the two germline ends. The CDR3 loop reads CASSFTGYEQYF. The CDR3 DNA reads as TGTGCCAGCAGCTTTACAGGGTACGAGCAGTACTTC.

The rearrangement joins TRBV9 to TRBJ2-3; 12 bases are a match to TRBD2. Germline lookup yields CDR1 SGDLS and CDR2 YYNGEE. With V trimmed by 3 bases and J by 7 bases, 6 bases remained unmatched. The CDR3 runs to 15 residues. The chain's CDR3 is CASSDLAGGPYTQYF. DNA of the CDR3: TGTGCCAGCAGCGACCTAGCGGGAGGGCCATATACGCAGTATTTT.

Written as DNA, the CDR3 is TGTGCCAGCAGCGTAGGGACAGCCTACGAGCAGTACTTC. This sequence encodes CASSVGTAYEQYF. This chain links TRBV9 with TRBJ2-7; D perhaps matches TRBD1 (6 bases). The CDR3 consists of 13 residues. Per the germline V gene, CDR1 is SGDLS and CDR2 is YYNGEE. The V end was cut by 0 bases, the J end by 2 bases, with 6 bases between.

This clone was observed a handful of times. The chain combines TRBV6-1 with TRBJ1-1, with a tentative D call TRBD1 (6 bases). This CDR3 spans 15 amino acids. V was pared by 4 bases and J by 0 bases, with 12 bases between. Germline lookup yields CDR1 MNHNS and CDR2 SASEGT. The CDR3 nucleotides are TGTGCCAGCAGTGTACAGGGAGAGGTGAACACTGAAGCTTTCTTT. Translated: CASSVQGEVNTEAFF.

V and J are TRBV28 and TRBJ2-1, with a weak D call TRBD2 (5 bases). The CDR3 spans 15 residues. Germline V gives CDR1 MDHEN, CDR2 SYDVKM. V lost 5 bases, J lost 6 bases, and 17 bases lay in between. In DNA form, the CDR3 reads TGTGCCAGCAGTCACGGGGTAGGGAATAGCAATGAGCAGTTCTTC. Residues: CASSHGVGNSNEQFF.

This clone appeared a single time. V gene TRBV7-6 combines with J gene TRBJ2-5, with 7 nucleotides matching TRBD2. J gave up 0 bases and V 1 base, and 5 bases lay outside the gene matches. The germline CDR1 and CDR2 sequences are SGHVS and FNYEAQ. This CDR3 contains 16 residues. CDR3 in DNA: TGTGCCAGCAGCTTAGGGGAGCGGGGTCACCAAGAGACCCAGTACTTC. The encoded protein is CASSLGERGHQETQYF.

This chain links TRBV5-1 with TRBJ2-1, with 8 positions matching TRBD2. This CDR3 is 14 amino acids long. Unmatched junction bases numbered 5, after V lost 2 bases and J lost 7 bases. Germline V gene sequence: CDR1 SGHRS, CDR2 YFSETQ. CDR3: CASSFGTSLNEQFF. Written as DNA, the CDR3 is TGCGCCAGCAGCTTTGGGACTAGTTTAAATGAGCAGTTCTTC.

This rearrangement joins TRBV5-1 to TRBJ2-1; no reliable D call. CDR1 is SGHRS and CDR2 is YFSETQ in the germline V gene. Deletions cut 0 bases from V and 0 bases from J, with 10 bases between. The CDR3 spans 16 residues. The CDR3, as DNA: TGCGCCAGCAGCTTGGTTCTCCTGAGCTCCTACAATGAGCAGTTCTTC. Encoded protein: CASSLVLLSSYNEQFF.

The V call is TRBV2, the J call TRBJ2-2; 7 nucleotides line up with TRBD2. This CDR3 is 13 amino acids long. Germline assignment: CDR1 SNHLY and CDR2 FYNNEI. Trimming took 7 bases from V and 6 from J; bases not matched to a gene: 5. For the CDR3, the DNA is TGTGCCAGCAAGACTAGCAGATCCGGGGAGCTGTTTTTT. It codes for CASKTSRSGELFF.

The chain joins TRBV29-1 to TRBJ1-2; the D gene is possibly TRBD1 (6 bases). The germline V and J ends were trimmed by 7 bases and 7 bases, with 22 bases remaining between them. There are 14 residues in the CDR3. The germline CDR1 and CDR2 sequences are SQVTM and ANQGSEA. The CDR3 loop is CSAQTGRGDFGYTF. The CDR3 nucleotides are TGCAGCGCACAGACAGGCCGGGGTGATTTTGGCTACACCTTC.

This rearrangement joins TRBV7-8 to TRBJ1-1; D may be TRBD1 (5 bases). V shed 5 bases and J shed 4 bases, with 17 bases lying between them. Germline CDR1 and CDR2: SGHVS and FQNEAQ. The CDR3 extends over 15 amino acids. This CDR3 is CASSLMGSGGTEAFF. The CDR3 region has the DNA TGTGCCAGCAGCCTCATGGGATCGGGGGGCACTGAAGCTTTCTTT.

CDR3 in amino acids: CASSPGQGTYGYTF. The CDR3 DNA reads as TGTGCCAGCAGCCCCGGACAGGGGACCTATGGCTACACCTTC. V usage is TRBV11-1 and J usage is TRBJ1-2, with TRBD1 matching over 9 bases. V shed 5 bases, J shed 4 bases, and the junction held 5 bases outside the gene matches. The CDR3 length is 14 residues. The germline CDR1 and CDR2 sequences are SGHAT and FQDESV (reference sequence).

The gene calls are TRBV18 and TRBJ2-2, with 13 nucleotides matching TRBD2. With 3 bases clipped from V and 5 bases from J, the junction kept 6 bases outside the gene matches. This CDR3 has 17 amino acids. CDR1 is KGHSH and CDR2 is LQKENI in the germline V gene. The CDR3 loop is CASSPPGLAGETGELFF. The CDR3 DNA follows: TGTGCCAGCTCACCCCCAGGACTAGCGGGAGAGACCGGGGAGCTGTTTTTT.